One sample yielded the 3 T cell receptor beta chains listed below, sequenced in a study of long-term antiretroviral therapy in people with HIV. A v3.0 immunoSEQ assay was performed at survey level. The protocol was immunoSEQ multiplex PCR, while the TCRdb copy is restricted to in-frame clones and leaves out a portion. The table includes about 25,000 clones, 79% detected once. This material consisted of unsorted PBMCs, taken 2.1 years after starting antiretroviral therapy. These receptors came from a man in his thirties or forties with HIV.

The CDR3 DNA is TGTGCCTGGAGGGGTGGGGCCAACGTCCTGACTTTC. Its translation: CAWRGGANVLTF. This chain joins TRBV30 and TRBJ2-6; unclear D gene. The CDR3 consists of 12 residues. Germline V gives CDR1 GTSNPN, CDR2 SVGIG (reference sequence). V was cut by 3 bases and J by 3 bases, with 3 bases left in between.

This chain joins TRBV7-9 and TRBJ1-4, with 7 nucleotides matching TRBD1. Germline values: CDR1 SEHNR, CDR2 FQNEAQ (reference sequence). J lost 4 bases, V lost 5 bases, and 7 bases had no gene match. The CDR3 consists of 15 residues. Here the CDR3 reads CASSQPQGLNEKLFF. CDR3 DNA sequence: TGTGCCAGCAGCCAACCACAGGGGCTTAATGAAAAACTGTTTTTT. Full variable domain (missing parts from reference TRBV7-9 and TRBJ1-4): DTGVSQNPRHKITKRGQNVTFRCDPISEHNRLYWYRQTLGQGPEFLTYFQNEAQLEKSRLLSDRFSAERPKGSFSTLEIQRTEQGDSAMYLCASSQPQGLNEKLFFGSGTQLSVL.

The genes are TRBV28 and TRBJ1-1; D possibly corresponds to TRBD1 (5 bases). Germline CDR1 reads MDHEN; CDR2 reads SYDVKM. V gave up 0 bases and J gave up 11 bases, with 10 bases separating them. The CDR3 totals 12 residues. The CDR3 region has the DNA TGTGCCAGCAGTTTATGGGGCAGGGCGGCTTTCTTT. This sequence encodes CASSLWGRAAFF.